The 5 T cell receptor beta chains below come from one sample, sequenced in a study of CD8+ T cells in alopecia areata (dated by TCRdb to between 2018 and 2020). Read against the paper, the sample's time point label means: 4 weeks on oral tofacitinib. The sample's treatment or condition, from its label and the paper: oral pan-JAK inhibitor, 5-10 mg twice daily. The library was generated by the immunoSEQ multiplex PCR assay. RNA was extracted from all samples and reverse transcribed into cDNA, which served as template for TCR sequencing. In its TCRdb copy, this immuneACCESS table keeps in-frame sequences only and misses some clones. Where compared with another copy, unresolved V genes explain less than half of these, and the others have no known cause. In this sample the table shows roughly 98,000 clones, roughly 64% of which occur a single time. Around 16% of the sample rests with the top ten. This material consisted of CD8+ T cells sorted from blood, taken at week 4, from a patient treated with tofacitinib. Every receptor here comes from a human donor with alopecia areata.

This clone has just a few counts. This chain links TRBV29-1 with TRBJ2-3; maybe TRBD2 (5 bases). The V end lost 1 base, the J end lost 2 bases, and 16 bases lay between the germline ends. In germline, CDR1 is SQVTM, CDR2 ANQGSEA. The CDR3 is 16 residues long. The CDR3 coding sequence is TGCAGCGTTGAAGGGCGAAGTGGAGGAGTCACAGATACGCAGTATTTT. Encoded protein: CSVEGRSGGVTDTQYF.

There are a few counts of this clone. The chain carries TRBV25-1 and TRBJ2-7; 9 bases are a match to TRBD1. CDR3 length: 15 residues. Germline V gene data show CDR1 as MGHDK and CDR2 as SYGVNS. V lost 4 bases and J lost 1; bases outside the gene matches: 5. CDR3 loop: CASSVGQGRSYEQYF. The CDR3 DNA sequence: TGTGCCAGCAGTGTAGGACAGGGGAGGTCCTACGAGCAGTACTTC.

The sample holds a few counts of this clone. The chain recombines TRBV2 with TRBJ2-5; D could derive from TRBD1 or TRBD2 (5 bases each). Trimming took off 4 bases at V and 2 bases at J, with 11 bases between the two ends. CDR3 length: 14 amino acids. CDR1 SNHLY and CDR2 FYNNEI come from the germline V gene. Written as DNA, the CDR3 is TGTGCCAGCAGTGGGCCCAGGGAGCAAGAGACCCAGTACTTC. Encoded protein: CASSGPREQETQYF.

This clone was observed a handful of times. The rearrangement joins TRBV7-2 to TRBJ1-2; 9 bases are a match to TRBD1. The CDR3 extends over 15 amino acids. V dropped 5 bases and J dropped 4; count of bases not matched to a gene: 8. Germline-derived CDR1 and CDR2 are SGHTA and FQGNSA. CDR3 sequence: CASSRTGGAAYGYTF. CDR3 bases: TGTGCCAGCAGCCGTACAGGGGGCGCGGCCTATGGCTACACCTTC.

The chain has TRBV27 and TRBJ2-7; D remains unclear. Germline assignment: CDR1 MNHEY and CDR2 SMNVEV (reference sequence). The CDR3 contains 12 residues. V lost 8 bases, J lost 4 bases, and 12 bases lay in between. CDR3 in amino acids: CASGSGAYEQYF. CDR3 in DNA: TGTGCCAGCGGGTCAGGAGCATACGAGCAGTACTTC.